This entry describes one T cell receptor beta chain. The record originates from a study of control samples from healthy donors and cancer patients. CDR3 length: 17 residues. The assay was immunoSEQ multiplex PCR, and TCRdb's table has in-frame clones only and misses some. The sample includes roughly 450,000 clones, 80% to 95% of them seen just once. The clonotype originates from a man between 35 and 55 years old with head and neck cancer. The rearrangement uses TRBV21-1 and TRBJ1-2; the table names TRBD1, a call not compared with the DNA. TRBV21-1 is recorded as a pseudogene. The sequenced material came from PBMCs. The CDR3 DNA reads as TGTGCCAGCATCTCGTCCCCCGGGACAGGGCCTTCATATGGCTACACCTTC. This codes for CASISSPGTGPSYGYTF.